This T cell receptor beta chain came from a study of shared clonotypes between healthy human individuals. Points from the study as a whole: A generally larger estimated richness was seen in naive subsets than in memory subsets. The sharing of 4.5% to 5.5% of naive CD4 clonotypes was seen across a handful of donors.

Only in-frame clones appear in the TCRdb table, and some are missing; sequencing was by immunoSEQ multiplex PCR. The profile covers approximately 980,000 clones, with 60% to 85% appearing a single time and about 1.5% taken by the ten largest. On this clone itself: The antigen is undetermined.

Input material: memory CD4+ T cells sorted from blood. Indicated subset: CD45RA-negative fraction. This sequence originates from a man between 18 and 35 years old in good health.

CDR3 DNA sequence: TGTGCCAGCAGCCGCTCTAGGGGTGACACCGGGGAGCTGTTTTTT. This sequence encodes CASSRSRGDTGELFF. The J gene is TRBJ2-2, the V gene TRBV7-9, with a possible D match to TRBD1 (5 bases). The V end was cut by 5 bases, the J end by 3 bases, with 13 bases between. This CDR3 is 15 amino acids long. Per germline, CDR1 SEHNR and CDR2 FQNEAQ (reference sequence).